This passage covers 7 T cell receptor beta chains from one sample sequenced in a study of T cell responses to AZD1222 COVID-19 vaccine. This table comes from immunoSEQ multiplex PCR, and its TCRdb copy is limited to in-frame clones, with some not included. This table holds under 100,000 clones, around 86% found once. The sample consisted of peripheral blood, taken on day 0 of AZD1222 vaccination. The receptors originated from an adult in good health.

V is TRBV6-2 or TRBV6-3 and J is TRBJ2-1; TRBD2 matches 11 bases. CDR3 size: 14 residues. Trimming cost V 0 bases and J 15 bases; bases outside gene matches: 7. The germline V gene has CDR1 MNHEY and CDR2 SVGEGT. This CDR3 is CASSYSGTGLAVFF. DNA of the CDR3: TGTGCCAGCAGTTACTCGGGGACGGGACTAGCGGTGTTCTTC.

The rearrangement uses TRBV7-9 and TRBJ1-1; D call uncertain. This CDR3 region has 13 residues. Per the germline V gene, CDR1 is SEHNR and CDR2 is FQNEAQ (reference sequence). Trimming took 8 bases from V and 0 from J, leaving 10 bases between them. The CDR3 nucleotides are TGTGCCAGCGGAAAGAGCATGAACACTGAAGCTTTCTTT. Translated, it gives CASGKSMNTEAFF. The full variable domain, completed using reference TRBV7-9 and TRBJ1-1, is DTGVSQNPRHKITKRGQNVTFRCDPISEHNRLYWYRQTLGQGPEFLTYFQNEAQLEKSRLLSDRFSAERPKGSFSTLEIQRTEQGDSAMYLCASGKSMNTEAFFGQGTRLTVV.

This chain joins TRBV28 and TRBJ1-5; weak D call: TRBD1 (6 bases). The V and J ends lost 10 bases and 7 bases respectively, with 20 bases between them. Germline CDR1 and CDR2: MDHEN and SYDVKM. CDR3 length equals 14 residues. As DNA, the CDR3 is TGTGCCACCGGGGCTTTCAGGGGAAAGCAGCCCCAGCATTTT. Its protein product is CATGAFRGKQPQHF.

V and J are TRBV5-4 and TRBJ1-6; the D is unclear. Trimming removed 0 bases at V and 0 bases at J, with 10 bases between. The CDR3 sequence is 17 residues long. Germline values: CDR1 SGHNT, CDR2 YYREEE (reference sequence). CDR3 sequence (DNA): TGTGCCAGCAGCTTGGACAGTCTCAGCTCCTATAATTCACCCCTCCACTTT. Translating it yields CASSLDSLSSYNSPLHF.

The V call is TRBV19, the J call TRBJ2-3, with D possibly being TRBD1 or TRBD2 (5 bases each). The CDR3 has 14 amino acids. The germline V and J ends were trimmed by 3 bases and 6 bases, with 13 bases remaining between them. Looked up from germline, CDR1 is LNHDA and CDR2 is SQIVND (reference sequence). For the CDR3, the DNA is TGTGCCAGTAGTATCAGCACCTGGGGGGATACGCAGTATTTT. It translates to CASSISTWGDTQYF. Combining the CDR3 with reference TRBV19 and TRBJ2-3 gives the whole variable domain DGGITQSPKYLFRKEGQNVTLSCEQNLNHDAMYWYRQDPGQGLRLIYYSQIVNDFQKGDIAEGYSVSREKKESFPLTVTSAQKNPTAFYLCASSISTWGDTQYFGPGTRLTVL.

This clone was seen once. This chain connects TRBV7-9 to TRBJ1-3, with 7 bases that match TRBD1. J was trimmed by 0 bases and V by 3 bases; bases with no gene match: 11. The CDR3 loop spans 18 amino acids. Germline assignment: CDR1 SEHNR and CDR2 FQNEAQ (reference sequence). The CDR3 loop is CASSFGTAPIISGNTIYF. DNA for the CDR3: TGTGCCAGCAGCTTCGGGACAGCTCCGATTATCTCTGGAAACACCATATATTTT.

This chain uses TRBV7-2 with TRBJ2-1; 8 positions match TRBD2. The CDR3 extends over 14 amino acids. Per germline, CDR1 SGHTA and CDR2 FQGNSA. The trim removed 4 bases at V and 8 bases at J, leaving 7 bases unmatched. The CDR3 loop reads CASSSTSGRDEQFF. In DNA, the CDR3 is TGTGCCAGCAGCTCCACATCCGGGAGGGATGAGCAGTTCTTC.